This T cell receptor (beta chain) was sequenced for a study of blood T cell repertoires in COVID-19. Background on the study: Specimens from acute and convalescent COVID-19 originated in the United States, Italy and Spain. Sources were T cells, B-cell-depleted T cells, or PBMCs; the material itself was cDNA or gDNA.

In the original workflow: Amplification of reference gene primers provided the estimated nucleated cell counts. Libraries were prepared by immunoSEQ multiplex PCR; TCRdb keeps only in-frame clonotypes and omits some of them. Clone size and V and J calls were adopted from that table, with D and trimming inferred from the DNA. Seen here are 250,000 to 300,000 clones, about 82% observed once, and the top ten hold 5% to 6.5%. Germline V gene sequence: CDR1 SGHDN, CDR2 FVKESK. The CDR3 length is 14 residues. Germline trimming cut 1 base from V and 9 bases from J; bases unmatched to any gene: 6. Sequences were obtained from peripheral blood. The genes are TRBV14 and TRBJ2-1; 7 nucleotides align to TRBD1. The sequence was obtained from a man aged 50 to 59 with active or convalescent COVID-19. The DNA for the CDR3 is TGTGCCAGCAGCCAAGGACAGGGCTGGGGTGAGCAGTTCTTC. Its protein product is CASSQGQGWGEQFF.